The 25 T cell receptor beta chains in this list originate from one sample, sequenced in a study of blood T cell repertoires in COVID-19. The assay was immunoSEQ multiplex PCR, and TCRdb's table has in-frame clones only and misses some. The sample holds around 250,000 clones, over 75% seen once. The sequencing input was PBMCs or T cells enriched from blood (not recorded which). These receptors came from a woman aged 45 to 65 who had recovered from COVID-19.

The chain employs TRBV15 and TRBJ1-5; D is unresolved. The germline V and J ends were trimmed by 3 bases and 4 bases, with 7 bases remaining between them. CDR1 is LNHNV, CDR2 YYDKDF, per germline (reference sequence). The CDR3 sequence is 13 residues long. As DNA, the CDR3 is TGTGCCACCAGCAGGAACATGAATCAGCCCCAGCATTTT. Translating it yields CATSRNMNQPQHF.

V and J are TRBV7-9 and TRBJ2-7; TRBD2 aligns across 10 bases. Germline V gene sequence: CDR1 SEHNR, CDR2 FQNEAQ (reference sequence). V trimming: 4 bases; J trimming: 1 base; junction bases outside the gene matches: 4. The CDR3 loop spans 15 amino acids. This CDR3 reads CASSSGAGGSYEQYF. DNA of the CDR3: TGTGCCAGCAGCTCAGGAGCGGGAGGGTCCTACGAGCAGTACTTC.

The chain employs TRBV5-4 and TRBJ2-1, with 7 positions matching TRBD2. The length of the CDR3 is 15 residues. Germline V gene sequence: CDR1 SGHNT, CDR2 YYREEE (reference sequence). After removal of 0 bases from V and 7 bases from J, the junction contained 7 bases not matched to a gene. The CDR3 coding sequence is TGTGCCAGCAGCTTGGTCGAGGGAGGGAGGAATGAGCAGTTCTTC. Encoded protein: CASSLVEGGRNEQFF.

The rearrangement links TRBV27 to TRBJ2-1; maybe TRBD2 (5 bases). Per the germline V gene, CDR1 is MNHEY and CDR2 is SMNVEV (reference sequence). The CDR3 has 14 amino acids. The germline V and J ends were trimmed by 5 bases and 9 bases, with 17 bases remaining between them. The CDR3 region is CASSLGRGIAEQFF. The CDR3 bases are TGTGCCAGCAGTCTAGGACGAGGGATTGCTGAGCAGTTCTTC.

The rearrangement joins TRBV27 to TRBJ2-3, with 7 bases that match TRBD2. The CDR3 extends over 12 amino acids. Germline assignment: CDR1 MNHEY and CDR2 SMNVEV (reference sequence). V lost 3 bases and J lost 6; bases outside the gene matches: 0. The CDR3 DNA follows: TGTGCCAGCAGTTTCGGGGGGGATACGCAGTATTTT. It is translated as CASSFGGDTQYF.

The chain employs TRBV7-2 and TRBJ2-7; 10 bases agree with TRBD2. The V and J ends lost 5 bases and 3 bases, in that order; junction bases with no gene match: 10. Looked up from germline, CDR1 is SGHTA and CDR2 is FQGNSA. The CDR3 is made up of 16 amino acids. This CDR3 reads CASSGGGLAGDYEQYF. CDR3 DNA sequence: TGTGCCAGCAGCGGAGGAGGGCTAGCGGGGGACTACGAGCAGTACTTC.

The chain is built from TRBV25-1 and TRBJ2-3; D may be TRBD1 (6 bases). The CDR3 contains 13 residues. In germline, CDR1 is MGHDK, CDR2 SYGVNS. V was pared by 7 bases and J by 4 bases, with 12 bases between. The CDR3 loop is CASKDSSADTQYF. Here the CDR3 DNA reads TGTGCCAGCAAGGACAGCAGCGCAGATACGCAGTATTTT.

The CDR3 DNA sequence: TGTGCCACCAGCAGAGGACAGGGGAACACTGAAGCTTTCTTT. Residues: CATSRGQGNTEAFF. The gene calls are TRBV15 and TRBJ1-1; 7 bases are shared with TRBD1. Trimming at V came to 1 base and at J to 1 base, leaving 0 bases not matched to a gene. The CDR3 has 14 amino acids. Germline-derived CDR1 and CDR2 are LNHNV and YYDKDF (reference sequence).

This clone has more than one count but fewer than ten. This chain links TRBV28 with TRBJ1-2, with 7 bases lining up with TRBD1. This CDR3 has 15 amino acids. The junction had 12 bases not matched to a gene; V was cut back by 10 bases and J by 1 base. CDR1 and CDR2 (germline): MDHEN, SYDVKM. CDR3 sequence: CAILTVQGLNYGYTF. CDR3 nucleotide sequence: TGTGCCATCCTTACGGTACAGGGGCTTAACTATGGCTACACCTTC.

The rearrangement joins TRBV6-5 to TRBJ2-1; weak D call: TRBD2 (5 bases). Per the germline V gene, CDR1 is MNHEY and CDR2 is SVGAGI. V was clipped by 7 bases and J by 9 bases, with 19 bases between them. This CDR3 is built from 14 residues. The CDR3 coding sequence is TGTGCCAGCACCGGGGTGTCTCAGATCGCTGAGCAGTTCTTC. Encoded protein: CASTGVSQIAEQFF.

The chain combines TRBV7-8 with TRBJ2-2, with 12 bases aligning to TRBD2. Per germline, CDR1 SGHVS and CDR2 FQNEAQ. The ends lost 10 bases at V and 7 bases at J; junction bases unmatched: 16. The CDR3 sequence is 17 residues long. CDR3 in DNA: TGTGCCACCCGGGACTGGACTAGCGGGAAGGGTAGCGGGGAGCTGTTTTTT. Encoded protein: CATRDWTSGKGSGELFF.

The chain has TRBV5-4 and TRBJ2-2; D is ambiguous. The CDR3 consists of 15 residues. Between the trimmed V and J ends, which lost 1 base and 4 bases, there was a span of 11 bases. Germline loops: CDR1 SGHNT, CDR2 YYREEE (reference sequence). The CDR3 loop reads CASSLYLSGTGELFF. The CDR3 DNA is TGTGCCAGCAGCTTGTACCTATCGGGCACCGGGGAGCTGTTTTTT.

The rearrangement links TRBV5-6 to TRBJ1-5; TRBD1 matches 7 bases. This CDR3 spans 14 amino acids. Per the germline V gene, CDR1 is SGHDT and CDR2 is YYEEEE. Trimming took 2 bases from V and 8 from J; bases not matched to a gene: 7. The DNA for the CDR3 is TGTGCCAGCAGCTTAAGGGGGCTCGGTAAGCCCCAGCATTTT. Its protein is CASSLRGLGKPQHF.

The V and J genes are TRBV2 and TRBJ2-6; D is ambiguous. In germline, CDR1 is SNHLY, CDR2 FYNNEI. The CDR3 extends over 15 amino acids. The ends were cut back, 4 bases at V and 1 base at J, with 8 bases in the middle. CDR3 amino acids: CASSGVRSGANVLTF. CDR3 sequence (DNA): TGTGCCAGCAGTGGTGTCAGGTCTGGGGCCAACGTCCTGACTTTC.

The chain employs TRBV2 and TRBJ2-4; 8 positions agree with TRBD2. The CDR3 is made up of 15 amino acids. Germline lookup yields CDR1 SNHLY and CDR2 FYNNEI. V shed 8 bases and J 2 bases; nucleotides not matched to a gene: 8. CDR3 loop: CASSGAGGTKNIQYF. In DNA form, the CDR3 reads TGTGCCAGCTCTGGGGCGGGAGGAACCAAAAACATTCAGTACTTC.

This chain connects TRBV25-1 to TRBJ2-2; TRBD2 is a possible D gene (6 bases). V lost 5 bases, J lost 6 bases, and 13 bases lay in between. The CDR3 spans 14 residues. Germline values: CDR1 MGHDK, CDR2 SYGVNS. The CDR3 reads CASSPGLVAGELFF. Here the CDR3 DNA reads TGTGCCAGCAGTCCGGGACTCGTGGCCGGGGAGCTGTTTTTT.

V is TRBV7-9 and J is TRBJ2-7; tentative D call: TRBD2 (5 bases). The germline gives CDR1 SEHNR, CDR2 FQNEAQ (reference sequence). Trimming shortened V by 5 bases and J by 2 bases, and 13 bases separated the two germline ends. The CDR3 is 14 residues long. DNA of the CDR3: TGTGCCAGCAGCCCCAAAGGGCGGGCCTACGAGCAGTACTTC. Its protein is CASSPKGRAYEQYF.

The chain joins TRBV28 to TRBJ1-5; D perhaps matches TRBD1 (6 bases). Trimming left V 1 base short and J 4 bases short, with 14 bases between. The CDR3 is 16 residues long. The V gene's germline CDR1 is MDHEN and CDR2 SYDVKM. CDR3 nucleotide sequence: TGTGCCAGCAGTTTATTGGGGGCCTCCGGAAATCAGCCCCAGCATTTT. Translating gives CASSLLGASGNQPQHF.

The V and J genes are TRBV14 and TRBJ1-1; 7 bases line up with TRBD1. The ends lost 3 bases at V and 1 base at J; junction bases unmatched: 8. This CDR3 contains 16 residues. Germline CDR1 is SGHDN and CDR2 is FVKESK. CDR3 residues: CASSHLRDSQNTEAFF. Written as DNA, the CDR3 is TGTGCCAGCAGCCACCTCCGGGACAGTCAGAACACTGAAGCTTTCTTT.

The chain links TRBV7-6 to TRBJ1-6, with 9 bases matching TRBD1. This CDR3 is built from 16 residues. The ends lost 1 base at V and 4 bases at J; junction bases unmatched: 2. Per the germline V gene, CDR1 is SGHVS and CDR2 is FNYEAQ. For the CDR3, the DNA is TGTGCCAGCAGCTTAGAGGGACAGGGTTATAATTCACCCCTCCACTTT. This codes for CASSLEGQGYNSPLHF.

The chain uses TRBV6-5 and TRBJ2-7; 11 bases line up with TRBD2. Germline assignment: CDR1 MNHEY and CDR2 SVGAGI. The J segment lost 2 bases and the V segment lost 4 bases, leaving 7 bases of the junction unmatched. The CDR3 totals 16 residues. CDR3 residues: CASSSLTSGSPYEQYF. The DNA for the CDR3 is TGTGCCAGCAGTTCCTTAACTAGCGGGAGCCCCTACGAGCAGTACTTC.

This chain links TRBV27 with TRBJ2-7, with a tentative D call TRBD2 (7 bases). Germline V gene lookup returns CDR1 MNHEY and CDR2 SMNVEV (reference sequence). This CDR3 is built from 15 residues. The germline V and J ends were trimmed by 5 bases and 3 bases, with 17 bases remaining between them. The CDR3 spells CASSGQGGGFYEQYF. For the CDR3, the DNA is TGTGCCAGCAGTGGGCAGGGCGGGGGCTTCTACGAGCAGTACTTC.

This chain links TRBV28 with TRBJ1-4, with TRBD1 identical over 7 bases. The CDR3 covers 15 residues. Germline CDR1 reads MDHEN; CDR2 reads SYDVKM. The V and J ends lost 10 bases and 3 bases, in that order; junction bases with no gene match: 11. The CDR3 coding sequence is TGTGCCACCAGCGCCGGGACAGCGTCTAATGAAAAACTGTTTTTT. Translated, it gives CATSAGTASNEKLFF.

This sequence joins TRBV9 and TRBJ2-3, with TRBD2 identical over 8 bases. The V gene end was trimmed by 4 bases and the J gene end by 4 bases; junction bases not matched to a gene: 14. From germline, CDR1 is SGDLS and CDR2 YYNGEE. The CDR3 runs 17 residues. In nucleotides, the CDR3 is TGTGCCAGCAGCACCTTGGGGACTAGGGGTTTATCAGATACGCAGTATTTT. Translation gives CASSTLGTRGLSDTQYF.

This chain links TRBV2 with TRBJ1-2, with D tentatively TRBD1 (6 bases). The V gene's germline CDR1 is SNHLY and CDR2 FYNNEI. The CDR3 has 15 residues. The V end lost 2 bases, the J end lost 8 bases, and 18 bases lay between the germline ends. CDR3 region: CASSETPGGHLGYTF. The CDR3, as DNA: TGTGCCAGCAGTGAAACACCCGGGGGGCACTTGGGCTACACCTTC.